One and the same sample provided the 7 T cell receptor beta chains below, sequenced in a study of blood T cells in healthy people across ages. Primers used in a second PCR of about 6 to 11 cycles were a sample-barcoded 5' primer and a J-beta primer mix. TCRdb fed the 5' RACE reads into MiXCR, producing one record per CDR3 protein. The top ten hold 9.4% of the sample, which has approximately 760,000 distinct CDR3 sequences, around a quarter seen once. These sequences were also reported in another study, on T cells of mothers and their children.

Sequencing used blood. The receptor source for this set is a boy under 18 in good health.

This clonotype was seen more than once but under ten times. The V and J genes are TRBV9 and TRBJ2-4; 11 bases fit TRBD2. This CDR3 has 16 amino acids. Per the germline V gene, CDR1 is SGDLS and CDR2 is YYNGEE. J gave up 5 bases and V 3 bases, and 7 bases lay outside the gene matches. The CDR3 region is CASSDIAGGPQNIQYF. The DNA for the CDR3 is TGTGCCAGCAGCGACATAGCGGGAGGGCCCCAAAACATTCAGTACTTC.

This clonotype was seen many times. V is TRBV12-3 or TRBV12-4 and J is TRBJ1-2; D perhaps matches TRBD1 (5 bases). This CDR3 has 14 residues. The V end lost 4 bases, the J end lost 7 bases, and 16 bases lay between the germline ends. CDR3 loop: CASSSSGGRTGYTF. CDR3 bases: TGTGCCAGCAGTTCATCTGGGGGACGGACTGGCTACACCTTC.

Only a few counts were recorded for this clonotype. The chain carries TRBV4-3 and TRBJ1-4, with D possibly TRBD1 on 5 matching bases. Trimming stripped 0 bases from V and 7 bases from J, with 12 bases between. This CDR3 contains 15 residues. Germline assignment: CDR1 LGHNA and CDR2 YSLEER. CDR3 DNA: TGCGCCAGCAGCCAAGATTCCGGGACGGTTGAAAAACTGTTTTTT. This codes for CASSQDSGTVEKLFF.

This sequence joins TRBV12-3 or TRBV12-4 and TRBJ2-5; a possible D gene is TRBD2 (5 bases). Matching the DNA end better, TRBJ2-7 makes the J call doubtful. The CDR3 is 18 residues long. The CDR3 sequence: CASSRAGLGPQSSYEQYF. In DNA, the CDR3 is TGTGCCAGCAGTCGCGCGGGCCTTGGACCTCAAAGCTCCTACGAGCAGTACTTC.

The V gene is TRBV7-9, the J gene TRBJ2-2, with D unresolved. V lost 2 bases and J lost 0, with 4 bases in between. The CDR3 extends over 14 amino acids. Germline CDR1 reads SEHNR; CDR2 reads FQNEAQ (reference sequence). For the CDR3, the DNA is TGTGCCAGCAGCTTACGATCGAACACCGGGGAGCTGTTTTTT. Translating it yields CASSLRSNTGELFF.

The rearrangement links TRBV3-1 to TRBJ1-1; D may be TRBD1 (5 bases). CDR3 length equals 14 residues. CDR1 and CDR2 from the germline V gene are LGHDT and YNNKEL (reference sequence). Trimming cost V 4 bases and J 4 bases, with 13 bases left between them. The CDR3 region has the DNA TGTGCCAGCAGCCTAAACCAGGGTGGCACTGAAGCTTTCTTT. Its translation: CASSLNQGGTEAFF.

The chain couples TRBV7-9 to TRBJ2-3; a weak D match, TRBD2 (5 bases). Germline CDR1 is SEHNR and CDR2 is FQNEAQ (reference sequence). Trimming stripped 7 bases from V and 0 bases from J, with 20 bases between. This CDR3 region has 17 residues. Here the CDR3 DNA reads TGTGCCAGCACCCGACCGGGATCGAGCGGTAGCACAGATACGCAGTATTTT. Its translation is CASTRPGSSGSTDTQYF.